The present T cell receptor beta chain was sequenced within a study of blood T cell repertoires in COVID-19. Study-level background: Researchers got acute and convalescent COVID-19 samples from the United States, Italy and Spain. PBMCs, B-cell-depleted T cells, or T cells provided the cDNA or gDNA that made up the material.

In the study's own analysis: Estimation of nucleated cell counts relied on the amplification of reference gene primers. Profiled with immunoSEQ multiplex PCR; TCRdb holds only in-frame clones, not every one. D and trimming were read from the DNA, whereas the V and J calls and clone size are those reported in that table. The table records 350,000 to 550,000 clones, 75% to 90% of them present only once. Germline V gives CDR1 SQVTM, CDR2 ANQGSEA. The CDR3 extends over 14 amino acids. V dropped 4 bases and J dropped 3; count of bases not matched to a gene: 7. The chain links TRBV29-1 to TRBJ2-7; 9 nucleotides match TRBD1. Material for sequencing was peripheral blood. This sequence was found in a woman aged 25 to 39 with acute or convalescent COVID-19. The CDR3 DNA sequence: TGCAGCGTTGTGGAAGGGACAGGGTTCTACGAGCAGTACTTC. Translated: CSVVEGTGFYEQYF.